Each of the 8 T cell receptor beta chains below was sequenced from the same sample in a study of early T cells in non-severe SARS-CoV-2 infection. TCRdb re-derived calls from the 5' RACE reads in MiXCR, one entry per CDR3 protein. The sample records about 56,000 distinct CDR3 sequences, about 10% being singletons. The sequenced sample was whole blood. These receptors originate from an adult who was a healthcare worker with PCR-confirmed SARS-CoV-2 infection or an uninfected control (not recorded which).

This clonotype has a count of ten or more. The rearrangement uses TRBV18 and TRBJ2-7; a weak D match, TRBD1 (5 bases). The length of the CDR3 is 14 residues. Germline lookup yields CDR1 KGHSH and CDR2 LQKENI. V was shortened by 0 bases and J by 7 bases, with 13 bases between the two germline ends. The CDR3 DNA follows: TGTGCCAGCTCACCACCGGGGATTGCAGGGGAGCAGTACTTC. It translates to CASSPPGIAGEQYF.

This clonotype was seen ten or more times. This chain uses TRBV6-2 or TRBV6-3 with TRBJ2-2; 8 nucleotides align to TRBD2. Germline V lookup: CDR1 MNHEY, CDR2 SVGEGT. The CDR3 is 15 residues long. Trimming at V came to 4 bases and at J to 5 bases, leaving 6 bases not matched to a gene. The CDR3 coding sequence is TGTGCCAGCAGTTCCGGGACTAGATGGACCGGGGAGCTGTTTTTT. This codes for CASSSGTRWTGELFF.

This clonotype has a handful of counts. The chain recombines TRBV7-8 with TRBJ2-7, with 7 positions matching TRBD1. Germline lookup yields CDR1 SGHVS and CDR2 FQNEAQ. The CDR3 has 13 amino acids. V lost 3 bases and J lost 3; bases outside the gene matches: 2. CDR3 loop: CASSLGQYYEQYF. DNA of the CDR3: TGTGCCAGCAGCTTGGGACAGTACTACGAGCAGTACTTC.

This clonotype was detected only a few times. The gene calls are TRBV15 and TRBJ2-1, with 8 positions matching TRBD1. V lost 7 bases to trimming and J lost 12 bases; unmatched junction nucleotides: 17. Germline CDR1 is LNHNV and CDR2 is YYDKDF (reference sequence). The CDR3 sequence is 15 residues long. The CDR3 here is CATTHGGQASLGQFF. CDR3 DNA sequence: TGTGCCACCACCCACGGGGGACAGGCCTCGCTAGGGCAGTTCTTC.

In this sample, this clonotype turned up many times. The chain combines TRBV27 with TRBJ2-6, with D possibly TRBD2 on 5 matching bases. Germline-derived CDR1 and CDR2 are MNHEY and SMNVEV (reference sequence). The CDR3 sequence is 15 residues long. Between the trimmed V and J ends, which lost 2 bases and 4 bases, there was a span of 9 bases. DNA for the CDR3: TGTGCCAGCAGTTTACGGGGATACGGGGCCAACGTCCTGACTTTC. Protein product: CASSLRGYGANVLTF. The full variable domain, with the rest looked up from reference TRBV27 and TRBJ2-6, is EAQVTQNPRYLITVTGKKLTVTCSQNMNHEYMSWYRQDPGLGLRQIYYSMNVEVTDKGDVPEGYKVSRKEKRNFPLILESPSPNQTSLYFCASSLRGYGANVLTFGAGSRLTVL.

This chain joins TRBV7-9 and TRBJ1-2; TRBD1 aligns across 10 bases. Germline trimming cut 1 base from V and 4 bases from J; bases unmatched to any gene: 0. The germline gives CDR1 SEHNR, CDR2 FQNEAQ (reference sequence). The CDR3 totals 14 residues. Here the CDR3 DNA reads TGTGCCAGCAGCTTAGGGACAGGGGGCTATGGCTACACCTTC. It yields the protein CASSLGTGGYGYTF.

This chain joins TRBV20-1 and TRBJ2-1, with 7 bases matching TRBD2. From germline, CDR1 is DFQATT and CDR2 SNEGSKA (reference sequence). The CDR3 loop spans 14 amino acids. V was pared by 0 bases and J by 9 bases, with 8 bases of the junction left unmatched. CDR3 sequence: CSAREVQREVEQFF. In DNA, the CDR3 is TGCAGTGCTAGAGAGGTACAGCGGGAAGTTGAGCAGTTCTTC.

This clonotype was detected many times. The V and J genes are TRBV18 and TRBJ2-7; the match to TRBD2 covers 8 bases. From germline, CDR1 is KGHSH and CDR2 LQKENI. V was clipped by 1 base and J by 2 bases; unmatched bases: 4. The length of the CDR3 is 15 residues. CDR3: CASSPQAGGTYEQYF. In DNA form, the CDR3 reads TGTGCCAGCTCACCACAGGCGGGAGGCACCTACGAGCAGTACTTC.